This T cell receptor beta chain was documented in a study of PD-1 blockade in classical Hodgkin lymphoma. Study as a whole: Intravenous nivolumab at 3 mg/kg was given to patients every 2 weeks.

TCRdb's copy holds only in-frame clones and misses some; the assay was immunoSEQ multiplex PCR. The sample holds 90,000 to 100,000 clones, over 85% seen once. Brentuximab vedotin exposure varied among the patients, all of whom had relapsed after autologous stem cell transplantation. Concerning this clone: Its cognate antigen is unknown.

Regarding the study as a whole: Unlike CD8+ TCR diversity, which did not rise significantly by C4D1, CD4+ TCR diversity did. The diversity seen at baseline in complete responders resembled that of newly diagnosed patients. Still unresolved is the cause of the repertoire differences, which may be disease activity or prior therapy.

The CDR3 spans 15 residues. Germline V lookup: CDR1 SGHAT, CDR2 FQNNGV. V was clipped by 5 bases and J by 4 bases; unmatched bases: 10. The specimen comprised peripheral blood mononuclear cells (PBMCs), sampled at baseline. This rearrangement joins TRBV11-2 to TRBJ1-1; TRBD1 aligns across 7 bases. The source is a human donor with classical Hodgkin lymphoma. CDR3 sequence (DNA): TGTGCCAGCAGCACCGAACAGGGGTTCCGCACTGAAGCTTTCTTT. Protein product: CASSTEQGFRTEAFF.